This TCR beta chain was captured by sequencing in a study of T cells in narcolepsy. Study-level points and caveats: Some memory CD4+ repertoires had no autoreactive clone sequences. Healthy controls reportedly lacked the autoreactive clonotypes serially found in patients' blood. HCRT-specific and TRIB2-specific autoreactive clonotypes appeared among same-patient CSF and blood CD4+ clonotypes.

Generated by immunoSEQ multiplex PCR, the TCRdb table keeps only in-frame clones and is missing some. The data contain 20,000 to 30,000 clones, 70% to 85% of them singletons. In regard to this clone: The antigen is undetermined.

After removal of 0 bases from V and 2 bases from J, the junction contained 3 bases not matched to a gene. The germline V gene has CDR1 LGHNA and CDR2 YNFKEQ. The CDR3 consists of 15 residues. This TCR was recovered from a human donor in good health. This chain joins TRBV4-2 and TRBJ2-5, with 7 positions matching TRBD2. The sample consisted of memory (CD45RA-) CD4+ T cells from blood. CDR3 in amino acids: CASSQEGREQETQYF. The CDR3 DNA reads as TGTGCCAGCAGCCAAGAGGGGAGGGAACAAGAGACCCAGTACTTC.